The rows below give T cell receptor beta chains drawn from one sample of a study of blood T cell repertoires in COVID-19. Repertoires were generated with immunoSEQ multiplex PCR, while TCRdb's copy carries only in-frame clones and drops some. The table has about 59,000 clones, roughly 86% seen once. Sequenced material: peripheral blood. The source of these receptors is a man between 60 and 75 years old with active or convalescent COVID-19. CDR3s leave out the opening cysteine and the closing phenylalanine or tryptophan. The order of the fields is V gene, clone size, CDR3 protein. Part of the rows lack a size; the others show once, few, many or a class for expanded clones.

>TRBV4-3|once
ASSQDWGQGRSPLH
>TRBV29-1|NA
SVSEGAGETQY
>TRBV6-5|NA
ASKGQGYNTEAF
>TRBV11-2|NA
ASSLRVGQGDEKLF
>TRBV4-2|NA
ASSQDRASGGDTGELF
>TRBV19|NA
ASSKRDEKLF
>TRBV5-1|once
ASSLQDSSTDTQY
>TRBV10-3|NA
AIRTTGVMSEQY
>TRBV7-2|NA
ASSFGGGTKGYT
>TRBV14|NA
ASSALADTSTDTQY
>TRBV27|NA
ASSLFSANNEQF
>TRBV14|NA
ASSQDPGFGYT
>TRBV18|NA
ASSPPSSHASGTYEQY
>TRBV9|NA
ASSVVTIGGEAF
>TRBV5-1|once
ASSLVDRSSPLH
>TRBV7-2|NA
ASSQSTGNYGYT
>TRBV24-1|NA
ATSQNRGAGVSEQF
>TRBV2|NA
ASSFDRGRYGYT
>TRBV4-1|NA
ASSRRGTGGNTGELF
>TRBV5-6|NA
ASSLQGSTNEKLF
>TRBV7-2|NA
ASSLPGTGGGQPQH
>TRBV5-1|NA
ASSAGDRRNMNTEAF
>TRBV19|NA
ASSNTGGNQPQH
>TRBV3-1/TRBV3-2|NA
ASSQGSGSPLH
>TRBV9|NA
ASSVEGTRYTGELF
>TRBV7-9|NA
ASSLAGRDRGANEQF
>TRBV21-1|NA
ASSQKGEYLTDTQY
>TRBV21-1|NA
ASSRVTGAGEKLF
>TRBV28|NA
ASSLSTGTLYGYT
>TRBV27|NA
ASSSLAAGGAAGANVLT
>TRBV6-5|NA
ASSYSRGGQETQY
>TRBV18|NA
ASSPTGGNTEAF
>TRBV2|NA
ASSLGQYSNQPQH
>TRBV19|NA
ASSPRTGFPYGYT
>TRBV19|NA
ASTDRGGNQPQH
>TRBV6-6|NA
ASRGGLAGGVEQF
>TRBV5-5|NA
ASSLSLGQGANEQY
>TRBV28|NA
ASSSPQGAYGYT
>TRBV6-5|NA
ASPPDRGESGELF
>TRBV28|NA
ASTGQGIYEQY
>TRBV2|NA
ASSVRKGDTEAF
>TRBV5-5|NA
ASSPGGGKETQY